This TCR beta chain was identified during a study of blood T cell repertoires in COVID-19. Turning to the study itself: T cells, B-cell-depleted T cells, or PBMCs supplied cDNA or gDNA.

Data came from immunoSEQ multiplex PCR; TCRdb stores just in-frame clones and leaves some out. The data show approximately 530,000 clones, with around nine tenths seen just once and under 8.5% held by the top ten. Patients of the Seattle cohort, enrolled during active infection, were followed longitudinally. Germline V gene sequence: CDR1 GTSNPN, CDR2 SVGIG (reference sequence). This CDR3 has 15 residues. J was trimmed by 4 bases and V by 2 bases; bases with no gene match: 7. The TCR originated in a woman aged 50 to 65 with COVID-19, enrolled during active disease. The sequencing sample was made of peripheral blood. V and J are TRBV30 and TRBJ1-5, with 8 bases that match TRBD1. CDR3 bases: TGTGCCTGGAGTCTCCGGGACAGGAGAAATCAGCCCCAGCATTTT. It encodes CAWSLRDRRNQPQHF.